This is a list of T cell receptor beta chains from one sample in a study of T cells in localized non-small cell lung cancer. Produced via immunoSEQ multiplex PCR; TCRdb's table is partial and in-frame only. Of 70,000 to 100,000 clones in the sample, approximately 91% are singletons; the top ten hold over 3.5%. This specimen consisted of PBMCs, obtained before any cancer treatment. The receptors were sampled from a woman aged 40-75 years with stage II squamous cell lung carcinoma. CDR3s include the opening cysteine and the closing phenylalanine or tryptophan. A D gene is named only where the DNA matches it firmly. Rows give clone size only sometimes, using once, few, many, or a class for an expanded clone.

J: TRBJ1-2; D: NA; V: TRBV19; size: NA; DNA: TGTGCCAGTAGTAAGGACCGATCTAACTATGGCTACACCTTC; CDR3: CASSKDRSNYGYTF
J: TRBJ2-7; D: NA; V: TRBV28; size: NA; DNA: TGTGCCAGCAGTGCGGCGGGACTCTACGAGCAGTACTTC; CDR3: CASSAAGLYEQYF
J: TRBJ1-2; D: TRBD1; V: TRBV5-8; size: NA; DNA: TGTGCCAGCAGCACCCTCCGGGACAGGGAGTTAGATGGCTACACCTTC; CDR3: CASSTLRDRELDGYTF
J: TRBJ1-1; D: NA; V: TRBV7-2; size: NA; DNA: TGTGCCAGCAGCTTACGAGATATCGACACTGAAGCTTTCTTT; CDR3: CASSLRDIDTEAFF
J: TRBJ2-5; D: TRBD1; V: TRBV10-3; size: NA; DNA: TGTGCCATCAGTCCGGGACAGGGCGGAGAGACCCAGTACTTC; CDR3: CAISPGQGGETQYF
J: TRBJ2-7; D: NA; V: TRBV6-1; size: NA; DNA: TGTGCCAGCAGCCCTTCCCCGCCTAACTACGAGCAGTACTTC; CDR3: CASSPSPPNYEQYF
J: TRBJ1-2; D: NA; V: TRBV5-6; size: NA; DNA: TGTGCCAGCAGCACTCCGTCGGTGGAGGGCTACACCTTC; CDR3: CASSTPSVEGYTF
J: TRBJ2-3; D: TRBD2; V: TRBV7-9; size: few; DNA: TGTGCCAGCAGCCCACCAAGACTAGCGGGATCCACAGATACGCAGTATTTT; CDR3: CASSPPRLAGSTDTQYF
J: TRBJ1-1; D: TRBD1; V: TRBV6-1; size: NA; DNA: TGTGCCAGCGGGGAACTTTCCGGGACAGGAGCTTTCTTT; CDR3: CASGELSGTGAFF
J: TRBJ2-7; D: NA; V: TRBV30; size: NA; DNA: TGTGCCTGGTTTCTGGGCTACGAGCAGTACTTC; CDR3: CAWFLGYEQYF
J: TRBJ2-1; D: NA; V: TRBV6-5; size: NA; DNA: TGTGCCAGCAGCTCCCCCGGGGGCAGTGAGCAGTTCTTC; CDR3: CASSSPGGSEQFF
J: TRBJ2-1; D: TRBD2; V: TRBV5-1; size: once; DNA: TGCGCCAGCACGCGGACTAGCGGGTTCTCCTACAATGAGCAGTTCTTC; CDR3: CASTRTSGFSYNEQFF
J: TRBJ1-1; D: NA; V: TRBV19; size: NA; DNA: TGTGCCAGTAGTAAATCAAGCCTCAACACTGAAGCTTTCTTT; CDR3: CASSKSSLNTEAFF
J: TRBJ2-1; D: TRBD2; V: TRBV19; size: NA; DNA: TGTGCCAGTAGTGCCCTCTCTAGCGGAGTCTCCTACAATGAGCAGTTCTTC; CDR3: CASSALSSGVSYNEQFF
J: TRBJ2-7; D: NA; V: TRBV4-1; size: NA; DNA: TGCGCCAGCAGCCAAGAGGCCTTAGGGGGTGATACTCGCGAGCAGTACTTC; CDR3: CASSQEALGGDTREQYF